Following are 19 T cell receptor beta chains from one sample sequenced in a study of cytotoxic CD8 clonotypes in ibrutinib-treated CLL. The method was immunoSEQ multiplex PCR; TCRdb's version includes in-frame clones alone and lacks a portion of them. Seen here are some 200,000 clones, more than 75% observed once, and the top ten hold 10% to 12%. The sample here was PBMCs, taken after 12 months of ibrutinib treatment. These receptor sequences come from a human donor with chronic lymphocytic leukemia.

This chain connects TRBV29-1 to TRBJ1-4, with D unclear. The CDR3 runs to 13 residues. With 5 bases removed from V and 4 bases from J, the gap between germline ends came to 11 bases. Germline CDR1 reads SQVTM; CDR2 reads ANQGSEA. The DNA of the CDR3 is TGCAGCGTTTCAAGAAGTCTTAATGAAAAACTGTTTTTT. Translating gives CSVSRSLNEKLFF.

The chain links TRBV4-1 to TRBJ2-3, with 7 bases aligning to TRBD2. Germline-derived CDR1 and CDR2 are MGHRA and YSYEKL. Trimming took 3 bases from V and 1 from J; bases not matched to a gene: 22. The CDR3 is made up of 21 amino acids. In DNA form, the CDR3 reads TGCGCCAGCAGCCACCGTAATAATCCCCGGACTAGTCTACAACGCACAGATACGCAGTATTTT. This translates into CASSHRNNPRTSLQRTDTQYF.

CDR3 protein: CASSDSVSGGDEQFF. The DNA for the CDR3 is TGTGCCAGCAGTGACTCGGTCAGCGGGGGGGATGAGCAGTTCTTC. The genes are TRBV6-4 and TRBJ2-1, with TRBD2 matching over 10 bases. Trimming cost V 0 bases and J 8 bases; bases outside gene matches: 4. Germline-derived CDR1 and CDR2 are MRHNA and SNTAGT. This CDR3 is built from 15 residues.

This clone was found a few times. V usage is TRBV19 and J usage is TRBJ2-7; TRBD2 matches 13 bases. The length of the CDR3 is 15 residues. Losses at the gene ends were 4 bases for V and 2 bases for J; bases not matched to a gene: 2. CDR1 is LNHDA and CDR2 is SQIVND in the germline V gene (reference sequence). Here the CDR3 DNA reads TGTGCCAGTAGTAGAGGACTAGCGGGAGCCTACGAGCAGTACTTC. This gives the protein CASSRGLAGAYEQYF. Variable domain in full (rest from reference TRBV19 and TRBJ2-7): DGGITQSPKYLFRKEGQNVTLSCEQNLNHDAMYWYRQDPGQGLRLIYYSQIVNDFQKGDIAEGYSVSREKKESFPLTVTSAQKNPTAFYLCASSRGLAGAYEQYFGPGTRLTVT.

V is TRBV7-9 and J is TRBJ1-2; D is undetermined. Germline V gene sequence: CDR1 SEHNR, CDR2 FQNEAQ (reference sequence). The length of the CDR3 is 12 residues. Trimming shortened V by 3 bases and J by 10 bases, and 12 bases separated the two germline ends. The DNA for the CDR3 is TGTGCCAGCAGCTTGCTTACATCCAACTACACCTTC. Its protein is CASSLLTSNYTF.

This sequence joins TRBV7-9 and TRBJ2-3; D call uncertain. The V gene lost 5 bases and the J gene lost 0 bases, with 12 bases spanning the gap. This CDR3 has 15 amino acids. Germline assignment: CDR1 SEHNR and CDR2 FQNEAQ (reference sequence). In DNA, the CDR3 is TGTGCCAGCAGCCTTAGGGCTCCTAGCACAGATACGCAGTATTTT. Its translation is CASSLRAPSTDTQYF.

The chain joins TRBV7-9 to TRBJ2-7; perhaps TRBD1 as D (6 bases). V lost 5 bases and J lost 5, with 13 bases in between. Germline CDR1 and CDR2: SEHNR and FQNEAQ (reference sequence). This CDR3 comprises 13 residues. The CDR3: CASSPQGPNEQYF. The CDR3 DNA reads as TGTGCCAGCAGCCCCCAGGGGCCCAACGAGCAGTACTTC.

The chain recombines TRBV5-1 with TRBJ2-5; the D is unclear. Trimming took 0 bases from V and 6 from J, leaving 15 bases between them. The length of the CDR3 is 15 residues. Germline CDR1 SGHRS, CDR2 YFSETQ. CDR3 bases: TGCGCCAGCAGCTTGGAGGGCAGGTCCAGCCAGACCCAGTACTTC. Amino acid sequence: CASSLEGRSSQTQYF.

The chain uses TRBV5-1 and TRBJ2-3; 14 positions agree with TRBD2. The CDR3 is 17 amino acids. The germline V gene has CDR1 SGHRS and CDR2 YFSETQ. V was pared by 4 bases and J by 0 bases, with 4 bases of the junction left unmatched. The CDR3 DNA reads TGCGCCAGCAGCCTCGGGACTAGCGGGAGTAGCACAGATACGCAGTATTTT. The encoded protein is CASSLGTSGSSTDTQYF.

This chain links TRBV27 with TRBJ2-7; D uncertain. Germline values: CDR1 MNHEY, CDR2 SMNVEV (reference sequence). V was trimmed by 5 bases and J by 3 bases, leaving 11 bases between them. The CDR3 runs 13 residues. In DNA form, the CDR3 reads TGTGCCAGCAGTCGGTCAGTTAACTACGAGCAGTACTTC. Translating it yields CASSRSVNYEQYF.

This clone is a singleton in its sample. The chain combines TRBV9 with TRBJ2-1; TRBD1 agrees at 7 bases. V shed 2 bases and J 2 bases; nucleotides not matched to a gene: 4. CDR1 and CDR2 from the germline V gene are SGDLS and YYNGEE. This CDR3 region has 15 residues. The CDR3 loop reads CASSVGTVTYNEQFF. CDR3 nucleotide sequence: TGTGCCAGCAGCGTCGGGACAGTGACCTACAATGAGCAGTTCTTC.

This clone was counted once. The gene calls are TRBV5-4 and TRBJ2-7; D gene ambiguous. The length of the CDR3 is 17 residues. The V end lost 2 bases, the J end lost 3 bases, and 21 bases lay between the germline ends. Germline V gene data show CDR1 as SGHNT and CDR2 as YYREEE (reference sequence). CDR3 loop: CASSFLPPGKLGYEQYF. The CDR3 nucleotides read TGTGCCAGCAGCTTCCTTCCTCCGGGTAAACTCGGCTACGAGCAGTACTTC.

The chain is built from TRBV18 and TRBJ2-5; 8 bases fit TRBD1. CDR1 KGHSH and CDR2 LQKENI come from the germline V gene. This CDR3 region has 14 residues. V dropped 5 bases and J dropped 4; count of bases not matched to a gene: 6. CDR3 sequence: CASSELDRGETQYF. The CDR3 region has the DNA TGTGCCAGCTCAGAACTTGACAGGGGAGAGACCCAGTACTTC. Combining the CDR3 with reference TRBV18 and TRBJ2-5 gives the whole variable domain NAGVMQNPRHLVRRRGQEARLRCSPMKGHSHVYWYRQLPEEGLKFMVYLQKENIIDESGMPKERFSAEFPKEGPSILRIQQVVRGDSAAYFCASSELDRGETQYFGPGTRLLVL.

This chain uses TRBV6-5 with TRBJ1-2, with D possibly matching TRBD1 (6 bases). Germline lookup yields CDR1 MNHEY and CDR2 SVGAGI. Trimming stripped 0 bases from V and 1 base from J, with 6 bases between. The CDR3 sequence is 14 residues long. This CDR3 reads CASSYSGGNYGYTF. DNA for the CDR3: TGTGCCAGCAGTTACTCAGGGGGTAACTATGGCTACACCTTC.

V gene TRBV7-9 combines with J gene TRBJ2-7, with D perhaps matching TRBD2 (6 bases). The CDR3 loop spans 18 amino acids. V lost 5 bases and J lost 5, with 28 bases in between. Germline CDR1 and CDR2: SEHNR and FQNEAQ (reference sequence). In DNA, the CDR3 is TGTGCCAGCAGCCCCGCGGAAAGACTAGACCCACAAGCGGACGAGCAGTACTTC. Encoded protein: CASSPAERLDPQADEQYF.

The V gene is TRBV5-1, the J gene TRBJ2-1, with TRBD2 identical over 11 bases. The germline V gene encodes CDR1 SGHRS and CDR2 YFSETQ. The ends lost 4 bases at V and 8 bases at J; junction bases unmatched: 5. The CDR3 has 14 residues. The CDR3 nucleotides are TGCGCCAGCAGCGACCTAGCGGGAGGTGATGAGCAGTTCTTC. It encodes CASSDLAGGDEQFF.

The V call is TRBV2, the J call TRBJ2-7; unclear D gene. Trimming took off 0 bases at V and 5 bases at J, with 8 bases between the two ends. Looked up from germline, CDR1 is SNHLY and CDR2 is FYNNEI. This CDR3 is 13 amino acids long. The CDR3 DNA is TGTGCCAGCAGTGAAGCAGGGTCCCACGAGCAGTACTTC. Its translation is CASSEAGSHEQYF.

The CDR3 nucleotides are TGTGCCAGCAGTCCGACAGGGGGCACTGAAGCTTTCTTT. This codes for CASSPTGGTEAFF. The chain is built from TRBV27 and TRBJ1-1, with 9 bases aligning to TRBD1. Germline trimming cut 5 bases from V and 4 bases from J; bases unmatched to any gene: 2. This CDR3 is 13 amino acids long. CDR1 and CDR2 from the germline V gene are MNHEY and SMNVEV (reference sequence).

The rearrangement joins TRBV4-1 to TRBJ1-2; the D gene is possibly TRBD1 (5 bases). The CDR3 extends over 18 amino acids. Germline V gene data show CDR1 as MGHRA and CDR2 as YSYEKL. The V end lost 1 base, the J end lost 0 bases, and 18 bases lay between the germline ends. The CDR3, as DNA: TGCGCCAGCAGCCAAGTCCTCGCTCGGACACGAGCTAACTATGGCTACACCTTC. This encodes CASSQVLARTRANYGYTF.